The 22 T cell receptor beta chains given below trace back to one sample, sequenced in a study of tumor-infiltrating lymphocytes in primary liver carcinoma (dated by TCRdb to 2016 to 2017). Without any cell sorting, total RNA and DNA were co-extracted from about 21-30 mg of bulk tissue using the AllPrep DNA/RNA mini kit. The sequencer listed for this sample is Illumina HiSeq 2500. TCRbeta-specific cDNA was reverse-transcribed from 500 ng total RNA using a constant-region primer and ProtoScript II reverse transcriptase. The TCRbeta libraries were prepared through three rounds of nested multiplex PCR following a slightly modified ARM-PCR procedure. Each of the first two PCR rounds ran for 9 to 11 cycles using multiplex TRBV1-TRBV30 forward primers together with a Cbeta reverse primer. TCRdb reran the public reads through fastp at Q25 and MiXCR, keeping productive beta chains. One record per CDR3 amino acid sequence lists the most common genes and DNA. For this sample the table gives around 78,000 distinct CDR3 sequences, of which 71% were detected only once. The top ten hold roughly an eighth of the sample.

The specimen was liver tumor tissue from sampling region 4. What the cell subset or site label conveys for this sample: tumor region T4, right-lateral pole. These TCRs come from a woman aged 60-75 years with primary liver carcinoma and hepatitis B virus infection.

Points on this clonotype: A junction end diverges from the germline sequence, so it may reflect a read error. The CDR3 here is CANRLEAGGTDTQYF. The DNA for the CDR3 is TGCGCCAACAGACTAGAGGCGGGAGGTACAGATACGCAGTATTTT. The gene calls are TRBV11-2 and TRBJ2-3; TRBD2 agrees at 8 bases. The CDR3 contains 15 residues. Germline V gene sequence: CDR1 SGHAT, CDR2 FQNNGV.

Concerning this clonotype itself: At one of its ends the junction is not consistent with the germline gene, which may arise from a read error. CDR3: CAGNSEGAGGANVLTF. CDR3 coding DNA: TGTGCCGGCAACTCTGAAGGGGCGGGTGGGGCCAACGTCCTGACCTTC. This sequence joins TRBV11-3 and TRBJ2-6; D is possibly TRBD1 or TRBD2 (5 bases each). The CDR3 is 16 amino acids. Germline V gene sequence: CDR1 SGHNT, CDR2 YENEEA.

Concerning this clonotype itself: At one end, the junction sequence differs from germline, possibly due to a read error. The rearrangement links TRBV18 to TRBJ2-3; D remains unclear. Germline loops: CDR1 KGHSH, CDR2 LQKENI. The CDR3 covers 14 residues. In DNA form, the CDR3 reads TGTGTCAGCTCACCACCGGGCCGCACAGATACGCAGTATTTT. Amino acids: CVSSPPGRTDTQYF.

This clonotype was observed a handful of times. CDR3 region: CASSPGGSGDHHEQYF. The CDR3, as DNA: TGTGCCAGCAGCCCTGGTGGGTCCGGGGATCATCACGAGCAGTACTTC. The chain carries TRBV28 and TRBJ2-7, with D possibly TRBD2 on 5 matching bases. CDR1 is MDHEN, CDR2 SYDVKM, per germline. Between the trimmed V and J ends, which lost 6 bases and 5 bases, there was a span of 23 bases. This CDR3 region has 16 residues. The complete variable domain, with remaining parts taken from reference TRBV28 and TRBJ2-7, reads DVKVTQSSRYLVKRTGEKVFLECVQDMDHENMFWYRQDPGLGLRLIYFSYDVKMKEKGDIPEGYSVSREKKERFSLILESASTNQTSMYLCASSPGGSGDHHEQYFGPGTRLTVT.

As regards this clonotype: Since the CDR3 does not end with the conserved phenylalanine or tryptophan, this likely comes from a read error. This chain joins TRBV29-1 and TRBJ1-5; no clear D. The germline gives CDR1 SQVTM, CDR2 ANQGSEA. Trimming removed 3 bases at V and 11 bases at J, with 17 bases between. This CDR3 has 13 residues. The CDR3 sequence is CSVERASRQSQHI. The CDR3 DNA is TGCAGCGTTGAGCGTGCCTCCCGCCAGTCCCAGCATATT.

With respect to this clonotype: The junction departs from germline at one end; a sequencing error may be responsible. The rearrangement uses TRBV28 and TRBJ2-5, with 8 positions matching TRBD1. The CDR3 covers 14 residues. Germline-derived CDR1 and CDR2 are MDHEN and SYDVKM. CDR3 DNA sequence: TGTGCCAACAGTAACCCAGGGGGCATGAAGACCCGGTACTTC. This translates into CANSNPGGMKTRYF.

About this clonotype: Its ends do not fully match the called genes, so a read error is possible. J is TRBJ2-1 and V is TRBV7-8, with a weak D call TRBD2 (6 bases). CDR1 and CDR2 from the germline V gene are SGHVS and FQNEAQ. There are 16 residues in the CDR3. This CDR3 reads CTSSLVPRGKYNEQFF. The CDR3 DNA reads as TGTACCAGCAGCTTAGTCCCACGGGGGAAGTATAATGAGCAGTTCTTC.

With regard to this clonotype: The junction does not match germline at one end; this may be a read error. The chain uses TRBV10-1 and TRBJ2-2, with D maybe TRBD1 (6 bases). The CDR3 runs to 16 residues. Germline V CDR1 and CDR2: WNHNN, SYGVQD (reference sequence). DNA for the CDR3: TGCGCCAGCAGTGAGTTCAGAGATGGGGGCACCGGGGAGTTGTTTTTT. This sequence encodes CASSEFRDGGTGELFF.

This clonotype was detected ten times or more. Being one base from a much bigger clone, this may be a read error. The chain couples TRBV11-2 to TRBJ2-5; possibly TRBD2 for D (5 bases). This CDR3 has 16 residues. Germline assignment: CDR1 SGHAT and CDR2 FQNNGV. The chain's CDR3 is CASSLRLAEYQEAQYF. Here the CDR3 DNA reads TGTGCCAGCAGCTTACGGCTAGCAGAGTACCAAGAGGCCCAGTACTTC.

V usage is TRBV29-1 and J usage is TRBJ2-7, with 8 bases lining up with TRBD2. The CDR3 totals 16 residues. Trimming took 1 base from V and 3 from J; bases not matched to a gene: 11. From germline, CDR1 is SQVTM and CDR2 ANQGSEA. The CDR3, as DNA: TGCAGCGTTGAAGTTGGGCCCGGGGGGGGAGTCTACGAGCAGTACTTC. Translated: CSVEVGPGGGVYEQYF.

The chain joins TRBV7-9 to TRBJ1-4; D call uncertain. This CDR3 has 16 amino acids. CDR1 is SEHNR, CDR2 FQNEAQ, per germline (reference sequence). V was pared by 1 base and J by 3 bases, with 12 bases between. CDR3 coding DNA: TGTGCCAGCAGCTTAGTTGGGCATGTAGCTAATGAAAAACTGTTTTTT. As protein: CASSLVGHVANEKLFF.

On this clonotype itself: At one of its ends the junction is not consistent with the germline gene, which may arise from a read error. The rearrangement joins TRBV5-4 to TRBJ2-7, with 7 bases identical to TRBD2. The CDR3 sequence is 15 residues long. CDR1 SGHNT and CDR2 YYREEE come from the germline V gene (reference sequence). CDR3 DNA sequence: TGTGCCAGCAGCTTGGCTGGCGGGAGTAGGTACGTGCAGTACTTC. It is translated as CASSLAGGSRYVQYF.

Of note for this clonotype: Sequence at one end of the junction differs from germline and may be a read error. The chain combines TRBV29-1 with TRBJ2-2; D is perhaps TRBD2 (6 bases). The CDR3 consists of 13 residues. Germline V gives CDR1 SQVTM, CDR2 ANQGSEA. In nucleotides, the CDR3 is TGCAGCGTCACGGTGCACTCAGGCGGGGAACTGTTTTTT. It is translated as CSVTVHSGGELFF.

With respect to this clonotype: A junction end diverges from the germline sequence, so it may reflect a read error. V is TRBV5-4 and J is TRBJ1-1; 7 positions match TRBD1. The CDR3 spans 14 residues. CDR1 and CDR2 from the germline V gene are SGHNT and YYREEE (reference sequence). Written as DNA, the CDR3 is TGTGCCAGCAGCTTGCAGGGACAGCGGTTTGAAGCTCCCTTT. Translated: CASSLQGQRFEAPF.

As for this clonotype: At one end, the junction sequence differs from germline, possibly due to a read error. The rearrangement links TRBV6-5 to TRBJ1-2; TRBD1 aligns across 7 bases. Germline loops: CDR1 MNHEY, CDR2 SVGAGI. The CDR3 contains 13 residues. CDR3 sequence (DNA): TGTGCCAGTAGACCTCCGGGACAGCCAAACTACATCTTC. Translating it yields CASRPPGQPNYIF.

This clonotype appeared once. At one of its ends the junction is not consistent with the germline gene, which may arise from a read error. The chain carries TRBV14 and TRBJ2-7; the D gene is possibly TRBD2 (5 bases). This CDR3 is 14 amino acids long. Germline values: CDR1 SGHDN, CDR2 FVKESK. The CDR3 DNA sequence: TGTGCCAGCAGCCACGGCGGGTACTCCTACGAGCGGTGCTTC. It encodes CASSHGGYSYERCF.

Concerning this clonotype itself: A read error may be the cause here, since a much bigger clone is one base away. The V gene is TRBV5-1, the J gene TRBJ2-5; 7 nucleotides align to TRBD1. V was pared by 10 bases and J by 2 bases, with 11 bases of the junction left unmatched. Per the germline V gene, CDR1 is SGHRS and CDR2 is YFSETQ. There are 14 residues in the CDR3. The CDR3 sequence is CAASRDSYQETQYF. In nucleotides, the CDR3 is TGCGCCGCATCAAGGGACAGCTATCAAGAGACCCAGTACTTC.

Regarding this clonotype: A single base separates this from a much larger clone, so it may be a read error. V is TRBV28 and J is TRBJ2-7, with 11 bases aligning to TRBD2. Germline V gene sequence: CDR1 MDHEN, CDR2 SYDVKM. This CDR3 has 18 residues. Trimming removed 7 bases from V and 0 bases from J; junction bases left unmatched: 14. The CDR3 sequence is CASTPPALAGGSSYEQYF. For the CDR3, the DNA is TGTGCCAGCACCCCACCCGCGCTAGCGGGAGGAAGCTCCTACGAGCAGTACTTC.

Points on this clonotype: With a much larger clone just one base away, this may be a read error. V is TRBV5-1 and J is TRBJ2-1; 9 nucleotides agree with TRBD1. This CDR3 is 15 amino acids long. The germline V gene has CDR1 SGHRS and CDR2 YFSETQ. The CDR3 DNA is TGCGCCAGCAGCACAGGGACAGGGAGAGGGAATGGGCAGTTCTTC. Translating gives CASSTGTGRGNGQFF.

This clonotype was seen only once. Since a much larger clone is just one base distant, this may be a read error. This chain connects TRBV5-1 to TRBJ2-7, with TRBD2 matching 13 bases. The junction had 8 bases not matched to a gene; V was cut back by 3 bases and J by 5 bases. This CDR3 is 16 amino acids long. Germline assignment: CDR1 SGHRS and CDR2 YFSETQ. The CDR3 sequence: CASSSGLAGEDNEQYF. The DNA for the CDR3 is TGCGCCAGCAGCTCCGGACTAGCGGGAGAGGATAACGAGCAGTACTTC.

With respect to this clonotype: A read error may account for a junction end that differs from germline. In nucleotides, the CDR3 is TGTGCCAACAGCTTAGGGGGGTCACAGAACACTGAAGCTTCCTTT. It yields the protein CANSLGGSQNTEASF. The chain couples TRBV7-9 to TRBJ1-1; TRBD1 might be the D (6 bases). The CDR3 consists of 15 residues. Germline CDR1 reads SEHNR; CDR2 reads FQNEAQ (reference sequence).

Points on this clonotype: Germline is not matched at one junction end, which may reflect a read error. This chain joins TRBV6-2 or TRBV6-3 and TRBJ1-5; 7 bases are shared with TRBD1. Germline CDR1 reads MNHEY; CDR2 reads SVGEGT. The CDR3 loop spans 18 amino acids. CDR3 residues: CASSYSRGDSPLNQPQHF. CDR3 in DNA: TGTGCCAGCAGTTACTCGAGGGGGGACAGCCCCCTCAATCAGCCCCAACATTTT.